The next 22 T cell receptor beta chains were all read from a single sample in a study of OX40 agonist ivuxolimab in advanced cancers. Using immunoSEQ multiplex PCR, the repertoire was profiled, and TCRdb retains in-frame clones only, with some absent. The sample has some 41,000 clones; approximately 90% are singletons. The specimen comprised CD4+ or CD8+ T cells sorted from blood, sampled in a trial of the OX40 agonist ivuxolimab. All receptors derive from an adult with an advanced solid tumor such as melanoma, head and neck, liver or kidney cancer.

This clone is a singleton in its sample. The V gene is TRBV5-1, the J gene TRBJ2-3, with D perhaps matching TRBD1 or TRBD2 (5 bases each). Germline CDR1 is SGHRS and CDR2 is YFSETQ. V lost 4 bases and J lost 0, with 6 bases in between. The CDR3 is made up of 13 amino acids. CDR3 in amino acids: CASSRDSTDTQYF. The CDR3 DNA reads TGCGCCAGCAGCCGGGACAGCACAGATACGCAGTATTTT. Supplemented by reference TRBV5-1 and TRBJ2-3, the full variable domain reads KAGVTQTPRYLIKTRGQQVTLSCSPISGHRSVSWYQQTPGQGLQFLFEYFSETQRNKGNFPGRFSGRQFSNSRSEMNVSTLELGDSALYLCASSRDSTDTQYFGPGTRLTVL.

The gene calls are TRBV4-2 and TRBJ1-1; 10 nucleotides agree with TRBD1. The V gene end was trimmed by 5 bases and the J gene end by 1 base; junction bases not matched to a gene: 13. Germline assignment: CDR1 LGHNA and CDR2 YNFKEQ. This CDR3 has 18 residues. The CDR3 bases are TGTGCCAGCAGCTCAATGACAGGGGGCCCTCGGGGGAACACTGAAGCTTTCTTT. Residues: CASSSMTGGPRGNTEAFF.

The CDR3 region is CASSTRDHQPQHF. The CDR3 DNA reads TGTGCCAGCAGTACCCGGGACCATCAGCCCCAGCATTTT. The V gene is TRBV6-5, the J gene TRBJ1-5; a weak D match, TRBD1 (5 bases). V dropped 5 bases and J dropped 5 bases, with 10 bases sitting between them. The CDR3 length is 13 residues. Germline loops: CDR1 MNHEY, CDR2 SVGAGI.

This clone was observed a handful of times. V gene TRBV28 combines with J gene TRBJ2-7; D uncertain. Looked up from germline, CDR1 is MDHEN and CDR2 is SYDVKM. The length of the CDR3 is 16 residues. The V and J ends lost 5 bases and 0 bases respectively, with 17 bases between them. The CDR3 sequence is CASSPHTGRSSYEQYF. In DNA, the CDR3 is TGTGCCAGCAGTCCCCATACTGGTAGGAGCTCCTACGAGCAGTACTTC.

This chain joins TRBV10-3 and TRBJ1-4, with D possibly matching TRBD1 (5 bases). V was clipped by 6 bases and J by 8 bases, with 13 bases between them. This CDR3 contains 13 residues. Per the germline V gene, CDR1 is ENHRY and CDR2 is SYGVKD. CDR3 region: CAIRGDPGEKLFF. CDR3 bases: TGTGCCATCAGAGGGGACCCGGGGGAAAAACTGTTTTTT.

V is TRBV28 and J is TRBJ1-5; 7 nucleotides agree with TRBD1. The CDR3 is 18 amino acids. Trimming at V came to 2 bases and at J to 2 bases, leaving 12 bases not matched to a gene. The germline V gene encodes CDR1 MDHEN and CDR2 SYDVKM. The CDR3 DNA is TGTGCCAGCAGTTTAGGATTATTCGTTCAGGGGGGCAATCAGCCCCAGCATTTT. Translation gives CASSLGLFVQGGNQPQHF. Combining the CDR3 with reference TRBV28 and TRBJ1-5 gives the whole variable domain DVKVTQSSRYLVKRTGEKVFLECVQDMDHENMFWYRQDPGLGLRLIYFSYDVKMKEKGDIPEGYSVSREKKERFSLILESASTNQTSMYLCASSLGLFVQGGNQPQHFGDGTRLSIL.

This chain connects TRBV18 to TRBJ2-5; the D call may be TRBD1 or TRBD2 (5 bases each). The CDR3 is 15 residues long. Germline CDR1 KGHSH, CDR2 LQKENI. Trimming stripped 0 bases from V and 5 bases from J, with 13 bases between. The CDR3 protein is CASSPPGTLKETQYF. The DNA of the CDR3 is TGTGCCAGCTCACCACCCGGGACGCTCAAGGAGACCCAGTACTTC.

The chain recombines TRBV18 with TRBJ1-3; D call uncertain. The length of the CDR3 is 15 residues. The V end lost 3 bases, the J end lost 0 bases, and 9 bases lay between the germline ends. Germline V gives CDR1 KGHSH, CDR2 LQKENI. CDR3 amino acids: CASSPPGASGNTIYF. The CDR3 region has the DNA TGTGCCAGCTCACCTCCGGGAGCCTCTGGAAACACCATATATTTT.

The chain joins TRBV11-2 to TRBJ2-5; possibly TRBD2 for D (6 bases). In germline, CDR1 is SGHAT, CDR2 FQNNGV. This CDR3 contains 15 residues. The germline V and J ends were trimmed by 3 bases and 2 bases, with 13 bases remaining between them. Here the CDR3 reads CASSLAPSVQETQYF. DNA of the CDR3: TGTGCCAGCAGCTTGGCCCCTAGCGTACAAGAGACCCAGTACTTC.

V gene TRBV7-8 combines with J gene TRBJ2-5; D unresolved. The germline V and J ends were trimmed by 4 bases and 1 base, with 7 bases remaining between them. The CDR3 is 13 amino acids. Germline loops: CDR1 SGHVS, CDR2 FQNEAQ. Here the CDR3 reads CASSSHGQETQYF. CDR3 DNA: TGTGCCAGCAGCTCTCATGGCCAAGAGACCCAGTACTTC.

The chain links TRBV30 to TRBJ2-7; TRBD2 might be the D (6 bases). The CDR3 totals 14 residues. The V end lost 2 bases, the J end lost 7 bases, and 18 bases lay between the germline ends. From germline, CDR1 is GTSNPN and CDR2 SVGIG (reference sequence). CDR3 amino acids: CAWSSGLVQGEQYF. CDR3 sequence (DNA): TGTGCCTGGAGTAGCGGGCTAGTACAAGGGGAGCAGTACTTC. Filled out from reference TRBV30 and TRBJ2-7, the complete variable domain reads SQTIHQWPATLVQPVGSPLSLECTVEGTSNPNLYWYRQAAGRGLQLLFYSVGIGQISSEVPQNLSASRPQDRQFILSSKKLLLSDSGFYLCAWSSGLVQGEQYFGPGTRLTVT.

The chain has TRBV30 and TRBJ2-6; perhaps TRBD1 as D (5 bases). Per the germline V gene, CDR1 is GTSNPN and CDR2 is SVGIG (reference sequence). V was cut by 1 base and J by 0 bases, with 22 bases left in between. This CDR3 is 20 amino acids long. Here the CDR3 reads CAWSGRFGAEINSGANVLTF. Here the CDR3 DNA reads TGTGCCTGGAGTGGGCGGTTTGGGGCAGAGATAAACTCTGGGGCCAACGTCCTGACTTTC.

The chain combines TRBV25-1 with TRBJ2-6; D is perhaps TRBD1 or TRBD2 (6 bases each). CDR1 is MGHDK, CDR2 SYGVNS, per germline. The CDR3 is 15 amino acids. The ends were cut back, 6 bases at V and 1 base at J, with 10 bases in the middle. CDR3 amino acids: CASRKGGSGANVLTF. CDR3 DNA: TGTGCCAGCAGGAAGGGGGGTTCTGGGGCCAACGTCCTGACTTTC.

This clone was observed once. The chain employs TRBV28 and TRBJ1-1; unclear D gene. V lost 4 bases, J lost 6 bases, and 12 bases lay in between. The CDR3 sequence is 13 residues long. Germline lookup yields CDR1 MDHEN and CDR2 SYDVKM. The DNA for the CDR3 is TGTGCCAGCAGTTCGATTCCGTACGCTGAAGCTTTCTTT. Protein product: CASSSIPYAEAFF. The full variable domain, with the rest looked up from reference TRBV28 and TRBJ1-1, is DVKVTQSSRYLVKRTGEKVFLECVQDMDHENMFWYRQDPGLGLRLIYFSYDVKMKEKGDIPEGYSVSREKKERFSLILESASTNQTSMYLCASSSIPYAEAFFGQGTRLTVV.

This clone was picked up one time. The chain couples TRBV9 to TRBJ1-4, with 7 bases aligning to TRBD1. Germline V gives CDR1 SGDLS, CDR2 YYNGEE. The length of the CDR3 is 16 residues. V trimming: 0 bases; J trimming: 10 bases; junction bases outside the gene matches: 12. This CDR3 is CASSVEGQFTVGKLFF. As DNA, the CDR3 is TGTGCCAGCAGCGTAGAGGGACAGTTCACAGTTGGAAAACTGTTTTTT.

This clone was detected only a few times. The chain recombines TRBV7-9 with TRBJ1-2; D is possibly TRBD1 (5 bases). Trimming cost V 5 bases and J 7 bases, with 8 bases left between them. From germline, CDR1 is SEHNR and CDR2 FQNEAQ (reference sequence). The CDR3 consists of 11 residues. CDR3 sequence: CASSPGPGYTF. DNA of the CDR3: TGTGCCAGCAGCCCGGGGCCTGGCTACACCTTC.

The V gene is TRBV7-6, the J gene TRBJ1-4; D might be TRBD1 (6 bases). Trimming removed 5 bases at V and 3 bases at J, with 10 bases between. The CDR3 spans 14 residues. Germline V gives CDR1 SGHVS, CDR2 FNYEAQ. The DNA for the CDR3 is TGTGCCAGCAGCCAGGGACAACCTAATGAAAAACTGTTTTTT. This codes for CASSQGQPNEKLFF.

As for this clone: One end of the junction is discordant with germline, which a read error may explain. The genes are TRBV7-7 and TRBJ2-1, with 11 bases identical to TRBD2. Germline V gene data show CDR1 as SSHAT and CDR2 as FNYEAQ (reference sequence). The CDR3 spans 17 residues. The CDR3, as DNA: TGCGCCAGCAGCCACTTTCTGACTAGCGGGAATGCGAATGAGCAGTTCTTC. This encodes CASSHFLTSGNANEQFF.

The chain uses TRBV4-2 and TRBJ2-7, with 11 bases fitting TRBD2. Trimming cost V 2 bases and J 0 bases; bases outside gene matches: 0. Germline loops: CDR1 LGHNA, CDR2 YNFKEQ. The CDR3 totals 15 residues. The CDR3 is CASSQTSGSSYEQYF. The CDR3 coding sequence is TGTGCCAGCAGCCAAACTAGCGGGAGCTCCTACGAGCAGTACTTC.

The rearrangement uses TRBV6-6 and TRBJ2-7; 12 nucleotides align to TRBD2. Germline CDR1 MNHNY, CDR2 SVGAGI (reference sequence). J was trimmed by 7 bases and V by 4 bases; bases with no gene match: 8. This CDR3 has 15 amino acids. The CDR3 sequence is CASSSLAGGPREQYF. CDR3 coding DNA: TGTGCCAGCAGTTCTCTAGCGGGAGGGCCGAGGGAGCAGTACTTC.

This chain connects TRBV18 to TRBJ2-1, with a tentative D call TRBD2 (5 bases). Germline CDR1 is KGHSH and CDR2 is LQKENI. V was pared by 2 bases and J by 2 bases, with 10 bases between. The CDR3 loop spans 15 amino acids. Here the CDR3 DNA reads TGTGCCAGCTCACCAAGGGAGCCGCCCTACAATGAGCAGTTCTTC. It encodes CASSPREPPYNEQFF. Together with reference TRBV18 and TRBJ2-1, the CDR3 gives the full variable domain: NAGVMQNPRHLVRRRGQEARLRCSPMKGHSHVYWYRQLPEEGLKFMVYLQKENIIDESGMPKERFSAEFPKEGPSILRIQQVVRGDSAAYFCASSPREPPYNEQFFGPGTRLTVL.

The V call is TRBV19, the J call TRBJ1-1, with a tentative D call TRBD1 (5 bases). Germline CDR1 is LNHDA and CDR2 is SQIVND (reference sequence). V lost 3 bases and J 3 bases, leaving 11 bases between the germline ends. The CDR3 contains 14 residues. The CDR3 protein is CASSISSGDTEAFF. CDR3 sequence (DNA): TGTGCCAGTAGTATTTCTTCGGGGGACACTGAAGCTTTCTTT.